This is a list of T cell receptor beta chains from one sample in a study of blood T cells in healthy people across ages. Using its own MiXCR run on the 5' RACE reads, TCRdb lists one record per CDR3 protein. The table records fewer than 900,000 distinct CDR3 sequences, approximately 50% of them present only once. Sequenced sample: blood. The receptor set was obtained from a woman aged 60 to 75 in good health. CDR3s include the opening cysteine and the closing phenylalanine or tryptophan. A D gene is named only where the DNA matches it firmly. Rows give clone size only sometimes, using once, few, many, or a class for an expanded clone.

abundance: few; j_gene: TRBJ2-5; d_gene: TRBD2; v_gene: TRBV9; CDR3aa: CASSPSGTSGETQYF
abundance: .; j_gene: TRBJ1-4; d_gene: TRBD1; v_gene: TRBV5-6; CDR3aa: CASSLTGAGTNEKLFF
abundance: few; j_gene: TRBJ2-3; d_gene: .; v_gene: TRBV7-3; CDR3aa: CASSFYQADTQYF
abundance: .; j_gene: TRBJ2-1; d_gene: .; v_gene: TRBV28; CDR3aa: CASRGPSYNEQFF
abundance: few; j_gene: TRBJ2-7; d_gene: .; v_gene: TRBV20-1; CDR3aa: CSAHSGATYEQYF
abundance: once; j_gene: TRBJ2-1; d_gene: TRBD2; v_gene: TRBV7-3; CDR3aa: CASSSRLAGGFNEQFF
abundance: .; j_gene: TRBJ1-1; d_gene: .; v_gene: TRBV6-6; CDR3aa: CASSYSTGGTEAFF
abundance: .; j_gene: TRBJ2-5; d_gene: .; v_gene: TRBV7-2; CDR3aa: CASSAGQRNNERYF
abundance: .; j_gene: TRBJ2-5; d_gene: TRBD1; v_gene: TRBV7-2; CDR3aa: CASRPDRVRETQYF
abundance: few; j_gene: TRBJ2-3; d_gene: .; v_gene: TRBV7-9; CDR3aa: CASSLVGGADTQYF
abundance: .; j_gene: TRBJ1-1; d_gene: TRBD1; v_gene: TRBV2; CDR3aa: CASSYGTGTGETEAFF
abundance: few; j_gene: TRBJ2-1; d_gene: .; v_gene: TRBV20-1; CDR3aa: CSGRLGFGQFF
abundance: many; j_gene: TRBJ2-7; d_gene: .; v_gene: TRBV27; CDR3aa: CASSLLGMGYEQYF
abundance: few; j_gene: TRBJ2-3; d_gene: .; v_gene: TRBV4-3; CDR3aa: CASSPRLGDTQYF
abundance: few; j_gene: TRBJ2-2; d_gene: .; v_gene: TRBV9; CDR3aa: CASSPRGRGGTGELFF
abundance: few; j_gene: TRBJ2-1; d_gene: TRBD2; v_gene: TRBV5-1; CDR3aa: CASSSAGGPTGEQFF
abundance: .; j_gene: TRBJ2-3; d_gene: .; v_gene: TRBV28; CDR3aa: CASGGRKRGLARQTSTDTQYF
abundance: .; j_gene: TRBJ2-3; d_gene: .; v_gene: TRBV4-2; CDR3aa: CASSQMAGGGRTGTQYF
abundance: few; j_gene: TRBJ2-1; d_gene: .; v_gene: TRBV20-1; CDR3aa: CSAHRDSRYNEQFF
abundance: few; j_gene: TRBJ2-5; d_gene: .; v_gene: TRBV7-2; CDR3aa: CASSLAVPGVETQYF
abundance: many; j_gene: TRBJ2-7; d_gene: .; v_gene: TRBV4-3; CDR3aa: CASSPRYMGSGLPYEQYF
abundance: .; j_gene: TRBJ2-4; d_gene: TRBD1; v_gene: TRBV25-1; CDR3aa: CASSVNTGGNYKNIQYF
abundance: .; j_gene: TRBJ2-7; d_gene: TRBD2; v_gene: TRBV11-1; CDR3aa: CASSLGLAGETSSYEQYF
abundance: .; j_gene: .; d_gene: TRBD2; v_gene: TRBV9; CDR3aa: CASSVSGKLNEQYF
abundance: .; j_gene: TRBJ2-7; d_gene: .; v_gene: TRBV27; CDR3aa: CASSLSSGLLYEQYF
abundance: few; j_gene: TRBJ1-6; d_gene: .; v_gene: TRBV6-1; CDR3aa: CASSEGPSNSPLHF
abundance: few; j_gene: TRBJ2-7; d_gene: .; v_gene: TRBV4-3; CDR3aa: CASSQALTGSFEQYF
abundance: .; j_gene: TRBJ2-1; d_gene: .; v_gene: TRBV20-1; CDR3aa: CSARDPRQGRREFF
abundance: .; j_gene: TRBJ2-3; d_gene: TRBD1; v_gene: TRBV24-1; CDR3aa: CATIYLSTTGQGGGDTQYF
abundance: few; j_gene: TRBJ2-3; d_gene: TRBD1; v_gene: TRBV15; CDR3aa: CATSRPGQGVDTQYF
abundance: .; j_gene: TRBJ2-5; d_gene: .; v_gene: TRBV7-9; CDR3aa: CASSLGGTPRRQEIQYF
abundance: .; j_gene: TRBJ2-1; d_gene: TRBD2; v_gene: TRBV27; CDR3aa: CASSSTFARGRDLKNEQFF